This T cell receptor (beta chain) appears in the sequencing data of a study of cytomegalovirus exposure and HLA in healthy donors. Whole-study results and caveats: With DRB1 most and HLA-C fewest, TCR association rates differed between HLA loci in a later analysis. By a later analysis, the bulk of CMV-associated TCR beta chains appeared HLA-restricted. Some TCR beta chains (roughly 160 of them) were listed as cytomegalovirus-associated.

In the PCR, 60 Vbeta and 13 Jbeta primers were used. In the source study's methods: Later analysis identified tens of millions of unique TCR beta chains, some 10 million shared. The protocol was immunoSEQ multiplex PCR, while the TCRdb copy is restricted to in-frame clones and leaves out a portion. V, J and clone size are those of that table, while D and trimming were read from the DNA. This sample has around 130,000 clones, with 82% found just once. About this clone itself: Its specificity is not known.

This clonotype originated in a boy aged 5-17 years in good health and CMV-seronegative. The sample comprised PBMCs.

The DNA for the CDR3 is TGCGCCAGCAGCCCGAGGATTGCAGGGGTGAACTACGAGCAGTACTTC. As protein: CASSPRIAGVNYEQYF. This chain links TRBV5-1 with TRBJ2-7, with a tentative D call TRBD1 (6 bases). Germline-derived CDR1 and CDR2 are SGHRS and YFSETQ. Trimming took off 4 bases at V and 3 bases at J, with 20 bases between the two ends. The CDR3 runs to 16 residues. Complete variable domain (other parts from reference TRBV5-1 and TRBJ2-7): KAGVTQTPRYLIKTRGQQVTLSCSPISGHRSVSWYQQTPGQGLQFLFEYFSETQRNKGNFPGRFSGRQFSNSRSEMNVSTLELGDSALYLCASSPRIAGVNYEQYFGPGTRLTVT.